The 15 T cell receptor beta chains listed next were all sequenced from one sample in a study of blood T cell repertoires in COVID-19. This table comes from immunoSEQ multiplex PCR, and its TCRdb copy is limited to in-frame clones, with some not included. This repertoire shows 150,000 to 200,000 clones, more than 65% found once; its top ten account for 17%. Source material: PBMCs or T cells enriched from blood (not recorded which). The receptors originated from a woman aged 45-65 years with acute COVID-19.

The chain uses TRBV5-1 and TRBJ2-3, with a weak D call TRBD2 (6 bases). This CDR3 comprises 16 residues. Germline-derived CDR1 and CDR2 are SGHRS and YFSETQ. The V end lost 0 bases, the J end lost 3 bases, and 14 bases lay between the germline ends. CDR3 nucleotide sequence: TGCGCCAGCAGCTTGGGGAGGGCCGGCCTTACAGATACGCAGTATTTT. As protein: CASSLGRAGLTDTQYF.

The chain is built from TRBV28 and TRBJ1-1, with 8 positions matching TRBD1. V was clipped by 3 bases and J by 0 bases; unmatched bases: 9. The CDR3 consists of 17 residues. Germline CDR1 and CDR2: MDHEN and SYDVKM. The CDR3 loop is CASSFSLGTGMNTEAFF. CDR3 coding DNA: TGTGCCAGCAGTTTCTCCCTGGGGACAGGAATGAACACTGAAGCTTTCTTT.

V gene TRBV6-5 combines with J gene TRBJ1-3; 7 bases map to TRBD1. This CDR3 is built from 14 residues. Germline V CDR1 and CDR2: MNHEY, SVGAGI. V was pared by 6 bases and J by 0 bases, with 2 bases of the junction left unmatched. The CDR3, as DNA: TGTGCCAGCAGGACAGGGCTCTCTGGAAACACCATATATTTT. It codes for CASRTGLSGNTIYF.

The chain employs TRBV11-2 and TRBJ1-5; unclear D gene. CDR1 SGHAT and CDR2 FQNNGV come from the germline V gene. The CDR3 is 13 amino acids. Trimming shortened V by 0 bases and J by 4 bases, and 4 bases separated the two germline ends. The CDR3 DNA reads TGTGCCAGCAGCTTAGAGTCGAATCAGCCCCAGCATTTT. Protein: CASSLESNQPQHF.

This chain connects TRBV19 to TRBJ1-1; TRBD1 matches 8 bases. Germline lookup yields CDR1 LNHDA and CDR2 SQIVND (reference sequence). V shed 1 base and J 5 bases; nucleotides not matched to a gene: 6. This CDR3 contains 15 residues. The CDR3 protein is CASSIGTGWVTEAFF. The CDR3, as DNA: TGTGCCAGTAGTATAGGGACAGGGTGGGTGACTGAAGCTTTCTTT.

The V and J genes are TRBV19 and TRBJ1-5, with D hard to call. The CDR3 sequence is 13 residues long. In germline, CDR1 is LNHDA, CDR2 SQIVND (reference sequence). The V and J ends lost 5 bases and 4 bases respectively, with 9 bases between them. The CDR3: CASSVAANQPQHF. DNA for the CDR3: TGTGCCAGTAGTGTGGCGGCAAATCAGCCCCAGCATTTT.

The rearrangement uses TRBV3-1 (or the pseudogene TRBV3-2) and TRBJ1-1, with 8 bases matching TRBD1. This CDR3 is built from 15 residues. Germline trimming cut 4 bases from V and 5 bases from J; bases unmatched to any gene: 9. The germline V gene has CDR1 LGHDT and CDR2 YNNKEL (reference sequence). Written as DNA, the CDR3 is TGTGCCAGCAGCCGAGGGTACAGGGGGGGTACTGAAGCTTTCTTT. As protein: CASSRGYRGGTEAFF.

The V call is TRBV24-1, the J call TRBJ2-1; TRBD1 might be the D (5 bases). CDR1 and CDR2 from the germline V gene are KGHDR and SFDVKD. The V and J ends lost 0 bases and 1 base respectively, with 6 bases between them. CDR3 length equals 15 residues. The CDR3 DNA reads TGTGCCACCAGTGATTTGCGACAGTCCTACAATGAGCAGTTCTTC. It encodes CATSDLRQSYNEQFF.

The CDR3 is CSADRDTGELFF. DNA for the CDR3: TGCAGCGCGGACAGGGACACCGGGGAGCTGTTTTTT. This sequence joins TRBV29-1 and TRBJ2-2; TRBD1 matches 8 bases. CDR1 is SQVTM, CDR2 ANQGSEA, per germline. CDR3 length: 12 residues. Germline trimming cut 7 bases from V and 3 bases from J; bases unmatched to any gene: 1.

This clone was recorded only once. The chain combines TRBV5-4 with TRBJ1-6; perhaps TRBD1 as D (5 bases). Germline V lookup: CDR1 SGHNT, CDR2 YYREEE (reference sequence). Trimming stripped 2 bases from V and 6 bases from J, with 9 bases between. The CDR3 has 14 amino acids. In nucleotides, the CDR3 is TGTGCCAGCAGCTTAGGACAAGTTAATTCACCCCTCCACTTT. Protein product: CASSLGQVNSPLHF.

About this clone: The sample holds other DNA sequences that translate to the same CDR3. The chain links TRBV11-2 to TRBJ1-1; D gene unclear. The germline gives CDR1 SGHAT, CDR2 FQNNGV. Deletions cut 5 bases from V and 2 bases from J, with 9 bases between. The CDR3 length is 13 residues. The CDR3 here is CASSPSGNTEAFF. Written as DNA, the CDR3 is TGTGCCAGCAGCCCCTCGGGAAACACTGAAGCTTTCTTT.

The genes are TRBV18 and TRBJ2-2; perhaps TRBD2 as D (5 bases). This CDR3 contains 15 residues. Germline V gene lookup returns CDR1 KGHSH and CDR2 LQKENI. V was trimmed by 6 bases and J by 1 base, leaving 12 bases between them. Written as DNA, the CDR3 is TGTGCCAGCTCGCTCTTAGGAGGGAACACCGGGGAGCTGTTTTTT. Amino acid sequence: CASSLLGGNTGELFF.

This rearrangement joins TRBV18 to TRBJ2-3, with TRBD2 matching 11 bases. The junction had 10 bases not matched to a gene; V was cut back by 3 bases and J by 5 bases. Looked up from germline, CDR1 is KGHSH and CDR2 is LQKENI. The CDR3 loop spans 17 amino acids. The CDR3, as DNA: TGTGCCAGCTCACCCCCAGCTAGCGGGGGGATGGGAGATACGCAGTATTTT. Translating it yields CASSPPASGGMGDTQYF. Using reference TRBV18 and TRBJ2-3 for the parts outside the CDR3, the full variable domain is NAGVMQNPRHLVRRRGQEARLRCSPMKGHSHVYWYRQLPEEGLKFMVYLQKENIIDESGMPKERFSAEFPKEGPSILRIQQVVRGDSAAYFCASSPPASGGMGDTQYFGPGTRLTVL.

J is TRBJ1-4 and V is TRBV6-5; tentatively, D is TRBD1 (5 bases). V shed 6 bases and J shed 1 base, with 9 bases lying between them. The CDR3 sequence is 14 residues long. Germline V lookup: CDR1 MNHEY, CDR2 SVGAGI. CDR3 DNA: TGTGCCAGCAGGGGGAGGGGAACTAATGAAAAACTGTTTTTT. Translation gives CASRGRGTNEKLFF.

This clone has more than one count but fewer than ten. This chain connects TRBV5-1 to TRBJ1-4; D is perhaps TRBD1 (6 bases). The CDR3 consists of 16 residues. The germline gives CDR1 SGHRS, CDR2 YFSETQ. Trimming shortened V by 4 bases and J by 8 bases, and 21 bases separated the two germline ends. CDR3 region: CASSPWDTLPSEKLFF. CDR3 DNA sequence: TGCGCCAGCAGCCCCTGGGACACTCTCCCTTCGGAAAAACTGTTTTTT.